The T cell receptor (beta chain) described here comes from a study of T cell repertoires in cytomegalovirus infection. Regarding this clonotype: Its target is unknown.

TCRdb recomputed calls from the reads with MiXCR, one row per CDR3 protein. Of 450,000 to 550,000 distinct CDR3 sequences listed, about 44% are singletons. The clonotype was recovered from a human donor in good health (CMV status not recorded). Some clones in this sample may be carry-over from other donors' samples. Sequences were derived from cultured PBMCs, sampled from culture after CMV antigen stimulation.

DNA of the CDR3: TGCAGCGTTGAGGCAGGGTACGATGAGCAGTTCTTC. This codes for CSVEAGYDEQFF. This chain uses TRBV29-1 with TRBJ2-1, with D possibly matching TRBD1 (5 bases). The CDR3 has 12 residues. V dropped 3 bases and J dropped 8 bases, with 11 bases sitting between them. Germline V gene data show CDR1 as SQVTM and CDR2 as ANQGSEA.